This is a list of T cell receptor beta chains from one sample in a study of T cell responses to AZD1222 COVID-19 vaccine. The data were produced by immunoSEQ multiplex PCR, yet TCRdb's version contains in-frame clones alone and is incomplete. The sample shows roughly 170,000 clones, roughly 88% of them seen only once. The sequences come from peripheral blood, collected on day 0 of AZD1222 vaccination. The source of these receptors is an adult in good health. Each CDR3 is given with its conserved first and last residue. A D gene is named only where the DNA matches it firmly. Clone size is shown for a subset of rows, as once, few, many or a class of expanded clone.

j_gene	d_gene	abundance	v_gene	CDR3nt	CDR3aa
TRBJ1-5	NA	NA	TRBV24-1	TGTGCCACCAGTGATTCCGACAATCAGCCCCAGCATTTT	CATSDSDNQPQHF
TRBJ2-2	TRBD1	NA	TRBV9	TGTGCCAGCAGCCCCCGAGGGGGACAGGGGAAGTCCGGGGAGCTGTTTTTT	CASSPRGGQGKSGELFF
TRBJ2-2	NA	NA	TRBV5-5	TGTGCCAGCAGCCTACTCGTCCAGGGCTGGGGACCCGGGGAGCTGTTTTTT	CASSLLVQGWGPGELFF
TRBJ2-3	NA	NA	TRBV10-1	TGCGCCAGCAGTGAGTTCACAGGGGGGGGGCGAGCAGATACGCAGTATTTT	CASSEFTGGGRADTQYF
TRBJ1-4	TRBD1	NA	TRBV2	TGTGCCAGCAGTCGGAACAGGGGCTCCTACGCCAATGAAAAACTGTTTTTT	CASSRNRGSYANEKLFF
TRBJ2-3	TRBD1	NA	TRBV3-1/TRBV3-2	TGTGCCAGCAGCCGAGCCCGGGACAGGGTCTGCACAGATACGCAGTATTTT	CASSRARDRVCTDTQYF
TRBJ1-6	NA	NA	TRBV9	TGTGCCAGCAGCGTAGGACGGTTTCCCGGGGATTCACCCCTCCACTTT	CASSVGRFPGDSPLHF
TRBJ1-5	NA	once	TRBV28	TGTGCCAGCGCCGCGTCCTTAACCAATCAGCCCCAGCATTTT	CASAASLTNQPQHF
TRBJ2-1	TRBD2	NA	TRBV5-1	TGCGCCAGCAGCTTGATTCGGCGGGAGGGCCGGTATGAGCAGTTCTTC	CASSLIRREGRYEQFF
TRBJ2-3	TRBD2	NA	TRBV6-1	TGTGCCAGCAGTGAGGCTAGCGGGAGGGCAACAGATACGCAGTATTTT	CASSEASGRATDTQYF
TRBJ1-6	NA	NA	TRBV4-2	TGTGCCAGCAGCGAGCCCGGGGCTCGGAATTCACCCCTCCACTTT	CASSEPGARNSPLHF
TRBJ2-2	NA	NA	TRBV21-1	TGTGCCAGCAACCCAGGCAGGGACGCCGGGGAGCTGTTTTTT	CASNPGRDAGELFF
TRBJ2-2	TRBD2	once	TRBV19	TGTGCCAGTAGTATCCCGGCAGCGGGATCAGGGGAGCTGTTTTTT	CASSIPAAGSGELFF
TRBJ1-1	NA	NA	TRBV6-5	TGTGCCAGCACCGACATTGGACAGCCAAACACTGAAGCTTTCTTT	CASTDIGQPNTEAFF
TRBJ2-2	NA	NA	TRBV4-2	TGTGCCAGCAGCCAAGAAGTGCACAGCGCGAACACCGGGGAGCTGTTTTTT	CASSQEVHSANTGELFF
TRBJ2-5	NA	NA	TRBV7-3	TGTGCCAGCAGCTCGTTGGGGGGTACGGAGACCCAGTACTTC	CASSSLGGTETQYF